This T cell receptor beta chain is from a study of TIL therapy for anti-PD-1-resistant metastatic lung cancer. In the study overall: Median patient age was about 55, ranging 38-75 years.

The libraries were made with immunoSEQ v3. The protocol was immunoSEQ multiplex PCR, while the TCRdb copy is restricted to in-frame clones and leaves out a portion. The table shows 16,000 or so clones, with over 70% occurring only once. Time point described: pre-treatment sample, taken before nivolumab and TIL therapy. This specimen consisted of blood, obtained at baseline. The TCR originated in a person between 25 and 79 years old with non-small cell lung cancer.

The CDR3 bases are TGCGCCAGCAGCCGCTCGACTAGCGGGGGAGACAATGAGCAGTTCTTC. Translation: CASSRSTSGGDNEQFF. The V gene is TRBV4-1, the J gene TRBJ2-1; 12 bases agree with TRBD2. J gave up 5 bases and V 4 bases, and 6 bases lay outside the gene matches. Germline V gives CDR1 MGHRA, CDR2 YSYEKL. The CDR3 is 16 residues long.